A selection of T cell receptor beta chains follows, all from one sample in a study of vaccination and CD4 T cells after COVID-19. Their antigen targets remain unknown. MiXCR was run by TCRdb on the PCR reads, yielding one entry per CDR3 protein. The sample consists of 15,000 to 20,000 distinct CDR3 sequences, about three fifths of them appearing once. The specimen was CD4+ T cells from blood, cultured in vitro, collected before SARS-CoV-2 vaccination. The receptors come from a human donor who had recovered from COVID-19. The CDR3 runs from the conserved cysteine through the conserved F or W. The D gene is left open where the match is weak. The size entry is marked missing in some rows and otherwise reads once, few, many or a size class.

V gene: TRBV11-2; D gene: .; clone size: .; J gene: TRBJ2-7; CDR3 DNA: TGTGCCAGCAGCTTAGAGGGGCAAAGGGCCTCCTACGAGCAGTACTTC; CDR3 protein: CASSLEGQRASYEQYF
V gene: TRBV20-1; D gene: .; clone size: few; J gene: TRBJ2-3; CDR3 DNA: TGCAGTGCTAGAGGGGGGGATACGCAGTATTTT; CDR3 protein: CSARGGDTQYF
V gene: TRBV24-1; D gene: .; clone size: .; J gene: TRBJ2-6; CDR3 DNA: TGTGCCACCGGGGTAGGGGGGGCTGGGGCCAACGTCCTGACTTTC; CDR3 protein: CATGVGGAGANVLTF
V gene: TRBV7-2; D gene: TRBD2; clone size: few; J gene: TRBJ2-7; CDR3 DNA: TGTGCCAGCAGCTTTGTAGCGGGAGGGGCCTACGAGCAGTACTTC; CDR3 protein: CASSFVAGGAYEQYF
V gene: TRBV2; D gene: .; clone size: .; J gene: TRBJ2-5; CDR3 DNA: TGTGCCAGCAGTGTGGCCAGCGGGTTCGGCCAAGAGACCCAGTACTTC; CDR3 protein: CASSVASGFGQETQYF
V gene: TRBV18; D gene: TRBD1; clone size: .; J gene: TRBJ2-3; CDR3 DNA: TGTGCCAGCTCACCACGACCAGGGGGCGGAGGGACGCAGTATTTT; CDR3 protein: CASSPRPGGGGTQYF
V gene: TRBV7-2; D gene: TRBD1; clone size: .; J gene: TRBJ1-6; CDR3 DNA: TGTGCCAGCAGCTATACAGGGGTGAATTCACCCCTCCACTTT; CDR3 protein: CASSYTGVNSPLHF
V gene: TRBV7-2; D gene: TRBD1; clone size: .; J gene: TRBJ2-7; CDR3 DNA: TGTGCCAGCAGCTCGGGACAGGGTACGAGGGTCTACGAGCAGTACTTC; CDR3 protein: CASSSGQGTRVYEQYF
V gene: TRBV19; D gene: TRBD1; clone size: once; J gene: TRBJ1-5; CDR3 DNA: TGTGCCAGTAGTCCCAGACAGGGCTACAATCAGCCCCAGCATTTT; CDR3 protein: CASSPRQGYNQPQHF
V gene: TRBV7-9; D gene: .; clone size: few; J gene: TRBJ2-5; CDR3 DNA: TGTGCCAGCAGCTTTGGGGCAGGCCAAGAGACCCAGTACTTC; CDR3 protein: CASSFGAGQETQYF
V gene: TRBV20-1; D gene: .; clone size: .; J gene: TRBJ2-3; CDR3 DNA: TGCAGTGCTAGGACGGGTTGGGGGGATACGCAGTATTTT; CDR3 protein: CSARTGWGDTQYF
V gene: TRBV20-1; D gene: TRBD1; clone size: .; J gene: TRBJ2-5; CDR3 DNA: TGCAGTGCTTGGACAGGGGGAGAGACCCAGTACTTC; CDR3 protein: CSAWTGGETQYF
V gene: TRBV2; D gene: TRBD2; clone size: few; J gene: TRBJ2-3; CDR3 DNA: TGTGCCAGCAGTGAAGGGACTAGCGGAAATACGCAGTATTTT; CDR3 protein: CASSEGTSGNTQYF
V gene: TRBV28; D gene: .; clone size: .; J gene: TRBJ2-1; CDR3 DNA: TGTGCCAGCAGTTTAACGGGGAACCATGAGCAGTTCTTC; CDR3 protein: CASSLTGNHEQFF
V gene: TRBV20-1; D gene: TRBD2; clone size: .; J gene: TRBJ2-7; CDR3 DNA: TGCAGTGCTAGAGAGGACAGCGGGAGGGCCTACGAGCAGTACTTC; CDR3 protein: CSAREDSGRAYEQYF
V gene: TRBV27; D gene: .; clone size: .; J gene: TRBJ2-1; CDR3 DNA: TGTGCCAGCAGTTTCCGTAATCCTTACAATGAGCAGTTCTTC; CDR3 protein: CASSFRNPYNEQFF
V gene: TRBV6-5; D gene: TRBD1; clone size: .; J gene: TRBJ2-3; CDR3 DNA: TGTGCCAGCAGTTACGGGACAGGGAGCACAGATACGCAGTATTTT; CDR3 protein: CASSYGTGSTDTQYF
V gene: TRBV6-1; D gene: .; clone size: .; J gene: TRBJ2-3; CDR3 DNA: TGTGCCAGCACTCTAGACAGGCACGGAGATACGCAGTATTTT; CDR3 protein: CASTLDRHGDTQYF
V gene: TRBV20-1; D gene: TRBD2; clone size: .; J gene: TRBJ2-2; CDR3 DNA: TGCAGTGCTAGAGATTTCGGGAGGGGTTACGCCGGGGAGCTGTTTTTT; CDR3 protein: CSARDFGRGYAGELFF
V gene: TRBV27; D gene: TRBD2; clone size: .; J gene: TRBJ2-5; CDR3 DNA: TGTGCCAGCAGTTTATTTTGGGCTAGCGGGAGAAAAGAGACCCAGTACTTC; CDR3 protein: CASSLFWASGRKETQYF
V gene: TRBV30; D gene: .; clone size: .; J gene: TRBJ2-5; CDR3 DNA: TGTGCCTGGAGTGCCGGGACACAAGAGACCCAGTACTTC; CDR3 protein: CAWSAGTQETQYF
V gene: TRBV5-4; D gene: TRBD1; clone size: .; J gene: TRBJ1-2; CDR3 DNA: TGTGCCAGCAGCTTGGTTAGACAGGGAACCTATGGCTACACCTTC; CDR3 protein: CASSLVRQGTYGYTF
V gene: TRBV5-4; D gene: .; clone size: .; J gene: TRBJ2-5; CDR3 DNA: TGTGCCAGCAGCGGCGGGACAGACCAAGAGACCCAGTACTTC; CDR3 protein: CASSGGTDQETQYF
V gene: TRBV20-1; D gene: .; clone size: .; J gene: TRBJ1-1; CDR3 DNA: TGCAGTGCTAGGGGAGACAGGAACACTGAAGCTTTCTTT; CDR3 protein: CSARGDRNTEAFF
V gene: TRBV12-3/TRBV12-4; D gene: .; clone size: .; J gene: TRBJ1-2; CDR3 DNA: TGTGCCAGCAGTTTATCCGCAGGGGAGGTTGGCTACACCTTC; CDR3 protein: CASSLSAGEVGYTF
V gene: TRBV24-1; D gene: .; clone size: .; J gene: TRBJ2-1; CDR3 DNA: TGTGCCACCAGTGATTCCTTCCTCGGGGGAGGCTCCTACAATGAGCAGTTCTTC; CDR3 protein: CATSDSFLGGGSYNEQFF
V gene: TRBV2; D gene: .; clone size: .; J gene: TRBJ2-1; CDR3 DNA: TGTGCCAGCACCGAAGGCCTCTACAATGAGCAGTTCTTC; CDR3 protein: CASTEGLYNEQFF
V gene: TRBV18; D gene: .; clone size: .; J gene: TRBJ2-1; CDR3 DNA: TGTGCCAGCTCACCATTGGCCAAACTAAGGGGCTCCTACAATGAGCAGTTCTTC; CDR3 protein: CASSPLAKLRGSYNEQFF
V gene: TRBV4-1; D gene: .; clone size: .; J gene: TRBJ1-5; CDR3 DNA: TGCGCCAGCAGCCAAGGTTTTTCGCGGGGGAGTAATAACAATCAGCCCCAGCATTTT; CDR3 protein: CASSQGFSRGSNNNQPQHF
V gene: TRBV24-1; D gene: TRBD2; clone size: .; J gene: TRBJ2-2; CDR3 DNA: TGTGCCACCAGTGACCAAAGCGGGAGGAACACCGGGGAGCTGTTTTTT; CDR3 protein: CATSDQSGRNTGELFF
V gene: TRBV5-4; D gene: .; clone size: .; J gene: TRBJ1-2; CDR3 DNA: TGTGCCAGCAGCTCTGAGGGCCAGACCTATGGCTACACCTTC; CDR3 protein: CASSSEGQTYGYTF
V gene: TRBV2; D gene: .; clone size: .; J gene: TRBJ2-7; CDR3 DNA: TGTGCCAGCAGTGCTAGACAGTCCTCCTACGAGCAGTACTTC; CDR3 protein: CASSARQSSYEQYF
V gene: TRBV27; D gene: .; clone size: .; J gene: TRBJ2-7; CDR3 DNA: TGTGCCAGCAAATCCGGGGGGGACAGAGTCTACGAGCAGTACTTC; CDR3 protein: CASKSGGDRVYEQYF